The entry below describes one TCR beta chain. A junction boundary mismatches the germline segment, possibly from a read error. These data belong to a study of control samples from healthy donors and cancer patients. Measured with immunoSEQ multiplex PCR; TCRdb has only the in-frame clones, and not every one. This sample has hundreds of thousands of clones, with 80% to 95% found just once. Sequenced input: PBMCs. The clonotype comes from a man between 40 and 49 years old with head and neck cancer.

Here the CDR3 DNA reads TGTGCCAGCAGTTTATGGGACAGCCTATTGCTTTTT. Amino acids: CASSLWDSLLLF. The chain combines TRBV28 with TRBJ1-4; a possible D gene is TRBD1 (6 bases). Germline V gives CDR1 MDHEN, CDR2 SYDVKM. The CDR3 is made up of 12 amino acids.